This TCR beta chain emerged from a study of control samples from healthy donors and cancer patients. The protocol was immunoSEQ multiplex PCR, while the TCRdb copy is restricted to in-frame clones and leaves out a portion. The sample shows under 140,000 clones, approximately 88% of them seen only once. Trimming at V came to 3 bases and at J to 1 base, leaving 8 bases not matched to a gene. The CDR3 is made up of 18 amino acids. Germline assignment: CDR1 LNHDA and CDR2 SQIVND (reference sequence). V and J are TRBV19 and TRBJ2-4, with TRBD1 identical over 11 bases. This receptor was identified in a woman in her sixties with lung cancer. The specimen sequenced was PBMCs. CDR3 region: CASSMGQGVLVAKNIQYF. CDR3 DNA sequence: TGTGCCAGTAGTATGGGACAGGGGGTTCTGGTCGCCAAAAACATTCAGTACTTC.